The rows below give T cell receptor beta chains drawn from one sample of a study of T cells in Graves' hyperthyroidism and ophthalmopathy. TCRdb ran MiXCR on the multiplex PCR reads and lists one entry per CDR3 protein. This sample carries about 570,000 distinct CDR3 sequences, 40% to 55% of them seen once, and the ten largest clones take roughly 19%. Sequenced input: peripheral blood or thyroid tissue (not recorded which). These receptors came from an adult woman with Graves' disease, either hyperthyroidism or ophthalmopathy (not recorded which). Each CDR3 is given with its conserved first and last residue. The D gene is left open where the match is weak. Only some rows state a clone size, as once, few, many or a class for expanded clones.

>TRBV5-1|TRBD2|TRBJ2-6|NA
TGCGCCAGCAGCTTGGAAGCGGGGGCTGGGGCCAACGTCCTGACTTTC
CASSLEAGAGANVLTF
>TRBV18|NA|TRBJ1-1|NA
TGTGCCAGCTCACCCCGCGCAGTGAACGCTGAAGCTTTCTTT
CASSPRAVNAEAFF
>TRBV7-6|NA|TRBJ2-2|NA
TGTGCCAGCAGCTCAGGGGACACAGGGTGGCTGTTTTTT
CASSSGDTGWLFF
>TRBV10-1|TRBD1|TRBJ2-7|many
TGCGCCAGCAGTGAAAACAGGGGGGCACGAGAGCAGTACTTC
CASSENRGAREQYF
>TRBV4-1|NA|TRBJ2-5|many
TGCGCCAGCAGCCTCGATGCGGGGCTGTATCAAGAGACCCAGTACTTC
CASSLDAGLYQETQYF
>TRBV15|NA|TRBJ2-1|once
TGTGCCACCAGCAGAGATACGGGAGATGAGCAGTTCTTC
CATSRDTGDEQFF
>TRBV7-2|TRBD2|TRBJ2-7|many
TGTGCCAGCAGCACTAGCGGTCACCCCTACGAGCAGTACTTC
CASSTSGHPYEQYF
>TRBV10-3|NA|TRBJ1-5|NA
TGTGCCATCAGTGAGGGTCCGAATCAGCTTCAGCATTTT
CAISEGPNQLQHF
>TRBV9|TRBD1|TRBJ2-7|NA
TGTGCCAGCAGCGTAGAAGGGGGACAGAGAGGCGACGAGCAGTACTTC
CASSVEGGQRGDEQYF
>TRBV5-5|TRBD1|TRBJ1-2|NA
TGTGCCAGCAGCTTGACGACAGGGATCGGCTACACCTTC
CASSLTTGIGYTF
>TRBV7-3|TRBD1|TRBJ1-2|NA
TGTGCCAGCAGCTTAACGAGGACAGGTGGCTACACCTTC
CASSLTRTGGYTF
>TRBV19|NA|TRBJ1-5|many
TGTGCCAGTAGTATAGTTGGGTTCGGCAATCAGCCCCAGCATTTT
CASSIVGFGNQPQHF
>TRBV20-1|TRBD1|TRBJ1-3|NA
TGCAGTGCTCGACCGGGACAGGGAAACACCATATATTTT
CSARPGQGNTIYF
>TRBV12-3/TRBV12-4|NA|TRBJ2-7|many
TGTGCCAGCAGTTTCCCCCGTAAGGCCCGAGAGCAGTACTTC
CASSFPRKAREQYF
>TRBV6-4|NA|TRBJ2-6|NA
TGTGCCAGCAGCACTACAGGGACCTCTGGGGCCAACGTCCTGACTTTC
CASSTTGTSGANVLTF
>TRBV10-3|NA|TRBJ2-2|NA
TGTGCCATCAGTGAGACCCCGGCCGGGGAGCTGTTTTTT
CAISETPAGELFF
>TRBV9|TRBD2|TRBJ2-2|many
TGTGCCAGCAGGAAATGGGAGGGCAGCACCGGGGAGCTGTTTTTT
CASRKWEGSTGELFF
>TRBV7-9|TRBD1|TRBJ2-7|few
TGTGCCAGCAGCTACGTCGACAGGGTGGAGCAGTACTTC
CASSYVDRVEQYF
>TRBV28|NA|TRBJ2-5|NA
TGTGCCAGCAGTAATCCGGGCCAAGAGACCCAGTACTTC
CASSNPGQETQYF
>TRBV7-3|NA|TRBJ2-5|NA
TGTGCCAGCAGCTCCTCTCCCGGACAGCCCCAGTACTTC
CASSSSPGQPQYF